This TCR beta chain was retrieved from a study of T cell responses to AZD1222 COVID-19 vaccine. Study-wide results and limits: As reported, nearly half of all spike-specific TCRs target variant regions that are unmutated. Donors were chiefly white British, with a greater number of females, and clonal diversity was perhaps underestimated.

With 5 bases removed from V and 0 bases from J, the gap between germline ends came to 10 bases. From germline, CDR1 is MNHEY and CDR2 SVGAGI. This CDR3 is built from 14 residues. Assay used: immunoSEQ multiplex PCR; TCRdb lists only in-frame clones, some missing. The sample contains some 110,000 clones, about 89% of which appear only once. Comment on this clone: Its matching antigen is unknown.

This clonotype originated in an adult in good health. The genes are TRBV6-5 and TRBJ1-1; possible D gene TRBD1, 6 bases. Sequencing used peripheral blood, obtained on day 0 of AZD1222 vaccination. The CDR3 sequence is CASSPQGMNTEAFF. Written as DNA, the CDR3 is TGTGCCAGCAGTCCACAGGGCATGAACACTGAAGCTTTCTTT.